The rows below give T cell receptor beta chains drawn from one sample of a study of CD8 T cells in Susac syndrome. MiXCR, applied by TCRdb to the immunoSEQ multiplex PCR reads, yields one record per CDR3 protein. This sample yields some 300,000 distinct CDR3 sequences, of which roughly 85% are seen a single time; around 0.2% belongs to the top ten. The specimen was CD8+ T cells from PBMCs. The receptor set was obtained from a human donor with multiple sclerosis. The CDR3 runs from the conserved cysteine through the conserved F or W. The D gene is left open where the match is weak.

NA	TRBV16	TRBJ1-5	CASSLPTQSIHQPQHF	TGTGCCAGCAGCCTTCCGACCCAGTCTATCCATCAGCCCCAGCATTTT
TRBD1	TRBV28	TRBJ2-7	CASSFRRKGQGDEQYF	TGTGCCAGCAGTTTCAGGAGAAAGGGACAGGGGGACGAGCAGTACTTC
NA	TRBV6-1	TRBJ1-4	CASSPVGPNEKLFF	TGTGCCAGCAGCCCTGTGGGGCCGAATGAAAAACTGTTTTTT
NA	TRBV28	TRBJ2-7	CASSLAGTRAYEQYF	TGTGCCAGCAGTTTAGCCGGGACACGAGCCTACGAGCAGTACTTC
NA	TRBV7-3	TRBJ1-1	CASSSPLNEAFF	TGTGCCAGCAGCTCCCCCCTCAATGAAGCTTTCTTT
NA	TRBV24-1	TRBJ2-7	CATSDPVRQYGQYF	TGTGCCACCAGTGACCCCGTAAGGCAGTACGGGCAGTACTTC
TRBD1	TRBV2	TRBJ2-5	CAVGTESETQYF	TGTGCCGTTGGGACAGAGTCAGAGACCCAGTACTTC
TRBD2	TRBV27	TRBJ2-1	CASTWTSGSYEQFF	TGTGCCAGCACCTGGACTAGCGGGAGCTATGAGCAGTTCTTC
NA	TRBV6-2/TRBV6-3	TRBJ1-4	CASKGGLVANEKLFF	TGTGCCAGCAAGGGTGGATTGGTGGCTAATGAAAAACTGTTTTTT
NA	TRBV7-8	TRBJ2-2	CASGDKELFF	TGTGCCAGCGGGGACAAGGAGCTGTTTTTT
TRBD1	TRBV4-3	TRBJ2-7	CASSQHSGQGYEQYF	TGCGCCAGCAGCCAGCACTCGGGACAGGGCTACGAGCAGTACTTC
NA	TRBV12-3/TRBV12-4	TRBJ2-5	CASNQGSLQETQYF	TGTGCCAGCAACCAGGGGAGCCTCCAAGAGACCCAGTACTTC